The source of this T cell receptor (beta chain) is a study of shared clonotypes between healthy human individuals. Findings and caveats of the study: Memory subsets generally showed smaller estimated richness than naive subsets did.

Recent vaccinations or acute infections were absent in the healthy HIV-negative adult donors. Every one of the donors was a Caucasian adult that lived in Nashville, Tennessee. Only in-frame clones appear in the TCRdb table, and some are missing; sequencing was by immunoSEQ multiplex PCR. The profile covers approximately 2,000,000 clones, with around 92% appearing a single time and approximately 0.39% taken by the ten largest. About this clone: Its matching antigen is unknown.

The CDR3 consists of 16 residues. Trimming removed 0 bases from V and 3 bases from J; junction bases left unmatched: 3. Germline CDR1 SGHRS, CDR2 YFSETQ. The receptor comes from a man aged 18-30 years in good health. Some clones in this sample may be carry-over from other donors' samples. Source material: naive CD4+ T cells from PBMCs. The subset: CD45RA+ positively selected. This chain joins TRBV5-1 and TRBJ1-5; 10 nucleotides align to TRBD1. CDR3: CASSLDGTGDNQPQHF. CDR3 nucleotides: TGCGCCAGCAGCTTGGATGGGACAGGGGACAATCAGCCCCAGCATTTT.